This T cell receptor (beta chain) came from a study of cytomegalovirus exposure and HLA in healthy donors (TCRdb year 2017). With regard to the full study: An earlier analysis of approximately 640 of the donors reported 250 to 300 Gb of sequence data and 120 million or so unique TCR beta sequences from roughly 180 million T cells. Rather than using new phenotypic data, the later analysis identified candidate immune exposures from TCR beta sequences and from how often those sequences occurred across donors. All discovery cohort repertoires had been generated on a single sequencing platform. Because of strong linkage in the cohort, five DR-DQ haplotypes were treated as single units for association and clustering. About 320 gigabases of sequencing data and 70 million to 100 million unique TCR sequences were included in an early release covering several hundred HLA-typed donors. Among the approximately 400 genotyped donors, 75% to 90% belonged to the genetic ancestry cluster associated with self-reported Caucasian donors. Using immunosequencing, the study profiled T cell repertoires from about 620 subjects and related those repertoires to cytomegalovirus serostatus. Besides the first cohort of 550 to 750 subjects, a separate validation cohort made up of 120 or so different subjects was used. In a later genetic analysis, genome-wide SNP genotypes for about three fifths of the roughly 670 donors were used, and that subset was treated as a discovery cohort. The study combined high-throughput TCR immunosequencing, statistical association of individual TCRs with disease status, and machine learning to predict cytomegalovirus infection status. Donor age, sex, ethnicity and CMV serostatus were compiled together with the repertoire data. A later analysis re-analyzed previously published TCR beta repertoires from approximately 670 donors and added high-resolution HLA genotyping to study TCR occurrence patterns. On average, 235,054 unique TCR beta nucleotide sequences were sequenced per donor among about 400 genotyped donors of the cohort, with 15% to 20% of those sequences being non-productive. The aim of the study was to test whether cataloging public T cell receptors could identify signatures of past pathogen exposure. The number of donors typed differed by locus, with about 629-630 for A, B, C, DRB1 and DQB1, more than 500 for DQA1, 606 for DPA1, and some 450 for DPB1. An earlier analysis of several hundred of the donors applied high-throughput TCR beta sequencing to assess whether each TCR beta V gene segment acted as functional or pseudogenic. HLA typing included class I and class II loci at four-digit resolution. Broad study findings and their caveats: Correlated functional status among segregating V segments might reflect linkage disequilibrium, but an unknown experimental factor could not be ruled out. The authors suggested that the approach could potentially be generalized to other disease states and immunological phenotypes. In a later analysis, TCR association rates were found to vary across HLA loci, with the most associated TCRs seen for DRB1 alleles and the fewest for HLA-C alleles. In the study, 164 TCR beta chains were listed as associated with cytomegalovirus. Three of the identified cytomegalovirus-associated TCR beta chains were confirmed in vitro to be specific for cytomegalovirus antigens. The only immune exposure information available for the cohort was CMV serostatus. Some IMGT-functional V segments, including TRBV6-2 and TRBV6-3, could not be told apart with the 87-base-pair reads, so those segments were excluded. In both the original and validation cohorts, the classifier was reported to diagnose cytomegalovirus status with high specificity and sensitivity. A later analysis found that most CMV-associated TCR beta chains appeared HLA-restricted, with HLA associations seemingly driven largely by CMV exposure. In a later analysis, 16,951 TCR beta sequences were associated with specific HLA alleles at a false discovery rate of 0.05. A group of highly shared sequence variants was considered likely to be a technical artifact of the sequencing pipeline. A later genetic analysis reported fewer N-insertions in productive TCRs among donors in an Asian-associated ancestry cluster than the roughly 700-donor mean. Strong co-occurrence of HLA alleles, especially DR and DQ, made assigning TCR associations to individual alleles difficult. Broadly in line with IMGT annotations, most TCR beta V segments showed up in productive rearrangements about 87% or about 30% of the time in an earlier analysis of a few hundred of the donors. Because HLA typing was unavailable for some donors at each locus, only the typed subset was used in association tests. The earlier analysis of some 560 of the donors excluded some 15 rarely observed V segments, including chromosome 9 orphons, because counts were too low. A later analysis reported that several top co-occurrence clusters appeared linked to parvovirus B19, influenza, CMV and Epstein-Barr virus. V-gene and J-gene trimming of TCR beta chains was associated with a missense DCLRE1C variant in a later genetic analysis, and the association was replicated in an independent cohort. Sequencing depth was assumed to be roughly uniform across donors in the presence/absence analyses, though that assumption may not hold. In this cohort, only TCR beta chains were sequenced, and detectable features were limited by the absence of alpha or paired-chain data. Across donors, most TCR sequences were observed very rarely, whereas some public TCRs were present in many individuals. A further reported finding was that TCR beta sequences accurately predicted the HLA-A and HLA-B alleles for most subjects in the first cohort. A later analysis found that HLA-associated TCR beta chains were more clonally expanded and had lower generation probabilities than equally common non-associated chains.

To note about this clone: Its antigen remains unidentified. No much larger clonotype is one base removed from it; base qualities were not supplied.

The cohort consisted of 666 healthy bone marrow donors. At the time of sampling, every cohort member was nominally healthy, though immune exposures that went unrecorded were likely present. The donor tested CMV seronegative and was one of the 352 seronegative cohort members. Every donor gave a peripheral blood sample, and the peripheral blood mononuclear cells from that sample were used for TCR beta sequencing. Genomic DNA extraction from the blood cell samples was performed with the Qiagen DNeasy Blood Extraction Kit. Library preparation was by the immunoSEQ multiplex PCR assay. For the multiplex PCR, a mixture combining 60 forward primers for TCR Vbeta segments and 13 reverse primers for TCR Jbeta segments was used. The CDR3 region of rearranged TCR beta genes was amplified from genomic DNA with a multiplex PCR assay. Amplified TCR beta libraries were sequenced as 87-base-pair reads on the Illumina HiSeq System. The paper's processing steps were these. Across the 600 to 700 repertoires, a later analysis counted tens of millions of unique TCR beta chains, approximately 10 million of which were shared by at least two donors. Raw reads were error-corrected and collapsed into unique sequences with a nearest-neighbor algorithm that merged closely related sequences to remove PCR and sequencing errors. V, D and J gene segments were assigned by aligning CDR3 sequences to IMGT reference sequences. Each retained sequence needed at least a six-nucleotide match to both a V gene segment and a J gene segment. A rearrangement counted as productive if the CDR3 had no stop codons and remained in frame with V and J, and every other rearrangement counted as non-productive. Following IMGT convention, CDR3 was defined as the stretch from the second conserved V-encoded cysteine up to the conserved J-encoded phenylalanine. The earlier analysis of roughly 590 of the donors excluded sequences that lacked an unambiguous match to a single V gene segment. In an earlier analysis of 587 of the donors, V segments were called functional above 56.7% productive rearrangements and were called segregating when the between-donor standard deviation exceeded 5%. A statistical classification framework was built to diagnose cytomegalovirus status from the catalog of TCR beta chain sequences. In a later analysis, TCR nucleotide sequences were compared against IMGT/GENE-DB human TR gene sequences so that V and J genes could be assigned. A later analysis assigned CDR3 sequences and most-parsimonious VDJ recombination scenarios with the TCRdist pipeline. In a later analysis, each TCR beta chain was defined by its CDR3 amino acid sequence together with its V-gene family, and reads lacking a unique V-gene family were excluded. To address suspected cross-contamination and a sequencing artifact, a later analysis removed roughly 640 highly shared, low-generation-probability nucleotide sequences. In a later analysis, a clonal expansion index for each public chain was calculated from normalized within-repertoire ranks of inferred template counts. A later analysis computed generation probabilities with a VDJ recombination model fitted to out-of-frame rearrangements, and checked the results against IGoR. In a later analysis, TCR-TCR, TCR-HLA and TCR-CMV co-occurrence was scored with hypergeometric tests, and a repertoire-size bias correction was applied to TCR pairs. In a later analysis, false discovery rates were estimated by permuting HLA or CMV assignments 20 times. In a later analysis, co-occurring TCRs were grouped using DBSCAN, with TCRdist sequence similarity added in when clustering inside HLA-allele-positive subsets. Repertoires with fewer than 30,000 or more than 120,000 public chains were left out of co-occurrence clustering, as were five repertoires with anomalous nucleotide sharing. TCRdb took this table from immuneACCESS and kept in-frame rearrangements with V and J called. Such tables lack part of the clones; where checked against another copy, unresolved V genes explain under half of the gap, and the rest is unexplained. The V and J calls and clone size come from that table; D and trimming were worked out from the DNA. The sample records some 150,000 clones, 70% to 90% of which are singletons. Of the sample, 0.75% to 0.9% falls within the top ten clones.

Trimmed from V: 1 base; trimmed from J: 7 bases; junction bases lacking a gene match: 9. Inclusive of the bounding cysteine and phenylalanine, the CDR3 is 16 residues long. CDR3 DNA is the only sequence kept; it has 48 bases, read in frame from the first base. As encoded in the germline V gene, CDR1 is SNHLY while CDR2 is FYNNEI. The receptor chain draws on TRBV2 and TRBJ2-3; 9 junctional bases match TRBD2. Sequencing was done on a sample of PBMCs. This TCR was recovered from a woman aged 18-35 years in good health and CMV-seronegative. The CDR3 region has the sequence CASSEGSSGIVYTQYF. The DNA sequence follows: TGTGCCAGCAGTGAAGGTTCTAGCGGGATTGTATATACGCAGTATTTT. Reference TRBV2 and TRBJ2-3 proteins supply the regions before and after the CDR3; the full variable domain is: EPEVTQTPSHQVTQMGQEVILRCVPISNHLYFYWYRQILGQKVEFLVSFYNNEISEKSEIFDDQFSVERPDGSNFTLKIRSTKLEDSAMYFCASSEGSSGIVYTQYFGPGTRLTVL.